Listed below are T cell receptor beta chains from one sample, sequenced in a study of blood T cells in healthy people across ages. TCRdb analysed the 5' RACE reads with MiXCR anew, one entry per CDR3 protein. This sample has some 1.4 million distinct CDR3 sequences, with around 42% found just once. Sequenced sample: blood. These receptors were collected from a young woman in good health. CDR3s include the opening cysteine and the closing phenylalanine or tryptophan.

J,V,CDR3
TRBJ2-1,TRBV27,CASSPDQTVSNEQFF
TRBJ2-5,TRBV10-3,CAIRGSSPELETQYF
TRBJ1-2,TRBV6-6,CASSYDRGAYTF
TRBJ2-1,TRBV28,CATDRQGVRDEQFF
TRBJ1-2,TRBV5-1,CASSSDRGQGGYTF
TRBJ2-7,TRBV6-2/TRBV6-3,CANSSGTSYEQYF
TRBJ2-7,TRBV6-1,CASSEARTRGYEQYF
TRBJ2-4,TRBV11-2,CASSLEAGGKNIQYF
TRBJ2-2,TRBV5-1,CASSLRQPFATGELFF
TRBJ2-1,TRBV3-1,CASSWGTRSNEQFF
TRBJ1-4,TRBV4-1,CASSQELSWAGHKRSGVFF
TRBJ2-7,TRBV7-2,CASSPRGSGRGYEQYF
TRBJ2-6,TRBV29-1,CSVAEQSTQSSGANVLTF
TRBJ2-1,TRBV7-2,CASSGGTSGSRYEQFF
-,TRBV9,CASSVETSLSDEQYF
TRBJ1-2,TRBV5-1,CASSSTGGVPYYGYTF
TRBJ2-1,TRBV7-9,CASSLGTGDKNEQFF
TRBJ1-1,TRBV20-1,CSARDEASLRAFF
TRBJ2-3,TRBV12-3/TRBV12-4,CASSLLAGAASTDTQYF
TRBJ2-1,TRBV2,CANQNRSYNEQFF
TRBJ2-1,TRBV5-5,CASSSGLDLYNEQFF
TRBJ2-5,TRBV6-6,CASGASTAQETQYF
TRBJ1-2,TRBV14,CASSLLPGANYGYTF
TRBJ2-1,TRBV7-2,CASRDPSGSSGNEQFF
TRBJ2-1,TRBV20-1,CSATAELSGDYNEQFF
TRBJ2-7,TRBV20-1,CSASGAGNSYEQYF
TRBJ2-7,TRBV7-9,CASSLPPTYEQYF
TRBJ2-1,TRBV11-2,CASSRGGAGGTYNEQFF
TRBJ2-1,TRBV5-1,CASSLSTGTHNEQFF
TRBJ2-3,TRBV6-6,CASSYTTSLNTDTQYF
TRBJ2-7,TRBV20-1,CSANRDRGPYEQYF
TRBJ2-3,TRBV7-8,CASSPFRGLAGPDQSTDTQYF
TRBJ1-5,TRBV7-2,CASSIRQGNQPQHF
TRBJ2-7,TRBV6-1,CASRENRRDRDYEQYF
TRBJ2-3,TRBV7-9,CASSAPTRQDTDTQYF
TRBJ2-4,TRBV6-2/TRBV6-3,CASRRDRERNIQYF
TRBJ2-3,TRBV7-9,CASSTTLQGDAGTQYF
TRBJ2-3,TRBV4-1,CASSQDDLSTDTQYF
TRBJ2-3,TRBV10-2,CASSDPTSGLLYF